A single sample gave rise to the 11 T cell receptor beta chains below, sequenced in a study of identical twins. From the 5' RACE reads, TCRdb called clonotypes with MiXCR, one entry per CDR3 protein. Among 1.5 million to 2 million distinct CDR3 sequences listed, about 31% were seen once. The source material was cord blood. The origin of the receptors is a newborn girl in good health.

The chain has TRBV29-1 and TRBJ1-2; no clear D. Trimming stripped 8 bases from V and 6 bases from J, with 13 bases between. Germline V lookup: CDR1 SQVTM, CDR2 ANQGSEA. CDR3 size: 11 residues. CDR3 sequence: CSIMGLDGYTF. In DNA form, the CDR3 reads TGCAGCATTATGGGCCTCGATGGCTACACCTTC.

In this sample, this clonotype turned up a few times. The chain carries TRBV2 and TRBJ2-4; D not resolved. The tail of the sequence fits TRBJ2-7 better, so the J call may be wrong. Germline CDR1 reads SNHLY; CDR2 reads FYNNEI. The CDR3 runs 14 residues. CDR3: CASRRSDPGYEQYF. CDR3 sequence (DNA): TGTGCCAGCAGGCGGAGCGATCCAGGCTACGAGCAGTACTTC.

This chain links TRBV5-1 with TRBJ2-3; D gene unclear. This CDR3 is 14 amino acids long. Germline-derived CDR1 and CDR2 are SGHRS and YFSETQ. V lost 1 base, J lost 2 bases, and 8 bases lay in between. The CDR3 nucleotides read TGCGCCAGCAGCTTGCAGCGACCCACAGATACGCAGTATTTT. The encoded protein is CASSLQRPTDTQYF.

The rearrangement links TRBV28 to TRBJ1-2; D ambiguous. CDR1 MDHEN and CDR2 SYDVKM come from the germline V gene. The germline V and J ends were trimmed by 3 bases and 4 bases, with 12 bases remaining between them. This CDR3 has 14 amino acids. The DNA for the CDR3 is TGTGCCAGCAGTTTTCGGAGGGAGGGCTATGGCTACACCTTC. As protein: CASSFRREGYGYTF.

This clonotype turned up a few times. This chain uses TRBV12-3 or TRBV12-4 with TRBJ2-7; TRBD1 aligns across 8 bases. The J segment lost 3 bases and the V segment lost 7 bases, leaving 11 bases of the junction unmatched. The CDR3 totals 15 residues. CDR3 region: CASMSGDRSVYEQYF. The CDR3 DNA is TGTGCCAGCATGAGTGGGGACAGGAGCGTCTACGAGCAGTACTTC.

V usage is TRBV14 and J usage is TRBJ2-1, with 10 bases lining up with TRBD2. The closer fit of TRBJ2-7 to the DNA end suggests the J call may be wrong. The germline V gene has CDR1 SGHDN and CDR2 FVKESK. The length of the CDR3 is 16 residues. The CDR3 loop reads CASSPLAGEGYNEQYF. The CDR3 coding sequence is TGTGCCAGCAGCCCCCTAGCGGGAGAGGGCTACAATGAGCAGTACTTC.

CDR3 in amino acids: CASSYLAGDRGTQYF. The CDR3 bases are TGCGCCAGCAGCTATCTAGCGGGAGACAGAGGTACGCAGTATTTT. This chain uses TRBV5-1 with TRBJ2-3, with 10 nucleotides matching TRBD2. Germline V lookup: CDR1 SGHRS, CDR2 YFSETQ. The CDR3 sequence is 15 residues long. Germline trimming cut 3 bases from V and 8 bases from J; bases unmatched to any gene: 9.

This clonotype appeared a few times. CDR3 nucleotides: TGTGCCAGCCTCCGTGAGGTCCCTAGCGGGAGAAAGTACGAGCAGTACTTC. This translates into CASLREVPSGRKYEQYF. J is TRBJ2-7 and V is TRBV18, with TRBD2 identical over 10 bases. Germline CDR1 and CDR2: KGHSH and LQKENI. This CDR3 contains 17 residues. J lost 4 bases, V lost 8 bases, and 17 bases had no gene match. The whole variable domain, remainder taken from reference TRBV18 and TRBJ2-7, is NAGVMQNPRHLVRRRGQEARLRCSPMKGHSHVYWYRQLPEEGLKFMVYLQKENIIDESGMPKERFSAEFPKEGPSILRIQQVVRGDSAAYFCASLREVPSGRKYEQYFGPGTRLTVT.

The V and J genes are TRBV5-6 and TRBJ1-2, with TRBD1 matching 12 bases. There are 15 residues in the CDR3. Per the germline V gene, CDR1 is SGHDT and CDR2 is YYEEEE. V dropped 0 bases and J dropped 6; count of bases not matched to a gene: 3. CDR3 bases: TGTGCCAGCAGCTTGGCCGGGACAGGGGGCAATGGCTACACCTTC. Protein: CASSLAGTGGNGYTF. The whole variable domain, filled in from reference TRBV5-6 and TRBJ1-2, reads DAGVTQSPTHLIKTRGQQVTLRCSPKSGHDTVSWYQQALGQGPQFIFQYYEEEERQRGNFPDRFSGHQFPNYSSELNVNALLLGDSALYLCASSLAGTGGNGYTFGSGTRLTVV.

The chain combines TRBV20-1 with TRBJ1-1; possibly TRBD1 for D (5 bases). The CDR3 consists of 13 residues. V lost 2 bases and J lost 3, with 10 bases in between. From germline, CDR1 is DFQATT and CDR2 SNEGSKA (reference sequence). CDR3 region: CSARQGVDTEAFF. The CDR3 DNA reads TGCAGTGCTAGACAGGGTGTGGACACTGAAGCTTTCTTT.

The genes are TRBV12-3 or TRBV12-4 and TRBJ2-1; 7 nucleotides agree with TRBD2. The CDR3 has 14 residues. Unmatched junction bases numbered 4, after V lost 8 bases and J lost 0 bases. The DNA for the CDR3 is TGTGCCAGCCGGGACTATCGCTCCTACAATGAGCAGTTCTTC. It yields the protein CASRDYRSYNEQFF.